This T cell receptor beta chain is drawn from a study of control samples from healthy donors and cancer patients. The CDR3 is 15 residues long. The V end lost 4 bases, the J end lost 1 base, and 13 bases lay between the germline ends. Germline values: CDR1 LGHNA, CDR2 YNFKEQ. Assay used: immunoSEQ multiplex PCR; TCRdb lists only in-frame clones, some missing. Found here are tens of thousands of clones, less than 85% of them singletons; the top ten hold approximately 48%. This chain joins TRBV4-2 and TRBJ1-1; D call uncertain. Sequenced input: blood. This clonotype was obtained from a man aged 55 to 70 in good health. The CDR3 DNA is TGTGCCAGCAGCCGAGGACTGTTAGAGAACACTGAAGCTTTCTTT. Amino acids: CASSRGLLENTEAFF.